The 2 T cell receptor beta chains listed next were all sequenced from one sample in a study of radiation and T cells in renal cell carcinoma. The assay was immunoSEQ multiplex PCR, and TCRdb's table has in-frame clones only and misses some. In the table there are 130,000 or so clones, roughly 85% of which are singletons. Regarding time point: baseline pretreatment blood. Stated treatment: 15 Gy SBRT to primary tumor, nephrectomy 4 weeks later. This material consisted of blood, taken from a patient whose treatment included radiotherapy and nephrectomy. The source of these receptors is a woman aged 45-65 years with renal cell carcinoma.

The gene calls are TRBV5-1 and TRBJ2-3; D remains unclear. The CDR3 sequence is 14 residues long. From germline, CDR1 is SGHRS and CDR2 YFSETQ. V was shortened by 1 base and J by 4 bases, with 10 bases between the two germline ends. This chain's CDR3 is CASSLQATADTQYF. CDR3 coding DNA: TGCGCCAGCAGCTTGCAAGCAACGGCAGATACGCAGTATTTT.

The rearrangement joins TRBV28 to TRBJ1-4; D is uncertain. The CDR3 length is 15 residues. The ends were cut back, 1 base at V and 0 bases at J, with 6 bases in the middle. Germline CDR1 MDHEN, CDR2 SYDVKM. CDR3 coding DNA: TGTGCCAGCAGTTTATCGGGTGCAACTAATGAAAAACTGTTTTTT. Protein sequence: CASSLSGATNEKLFF. The full variable domain, its missing parts supplied by reference TRBV28 and TRBJ1-4, is DVKVTQSSRYLVKRTGEKVFLECVQDMDHENMFWYRQDPGLGLRLIYFSYDVKMKEKGDIPEGYSVSREKKERFSLILESASTNQTSMYLCASSLSGATNEKLFFGSGTQLSVL.